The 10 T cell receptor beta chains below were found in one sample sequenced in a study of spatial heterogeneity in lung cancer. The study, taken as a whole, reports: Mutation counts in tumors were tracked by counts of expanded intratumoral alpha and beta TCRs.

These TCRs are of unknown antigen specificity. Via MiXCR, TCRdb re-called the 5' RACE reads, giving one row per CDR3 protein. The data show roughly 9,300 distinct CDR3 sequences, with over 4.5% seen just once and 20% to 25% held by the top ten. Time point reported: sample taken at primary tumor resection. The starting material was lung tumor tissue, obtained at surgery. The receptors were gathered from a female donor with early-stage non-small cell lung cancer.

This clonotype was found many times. Written as DNA, the CDR3 is TGTGCCAGCAGCCCTAGCGACAGGGGCACAGATACGCAGTATTTT. Its protein is CASSPSDRGTDTQYF. The chain is built from TRBV6-6 and TRBJ2-3; D possibly corresponds to TRBD1 (7 bases). Trimming removed 6 bases from V and 1 base from J, with 14 bases in between. Per germline, CDR1 MNHNY and CDR2 SVGAGI (reference sequence). The CDR3 loop spans 15 amino acids.

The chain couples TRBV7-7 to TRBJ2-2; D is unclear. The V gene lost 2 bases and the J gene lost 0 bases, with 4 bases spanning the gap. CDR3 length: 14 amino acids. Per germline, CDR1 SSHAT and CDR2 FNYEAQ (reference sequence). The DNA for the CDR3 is TGTGCCAGCAGCTTAAGTCCGAACACCGGGGAGCTGTTTTTT. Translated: CASSLSPNTGELFF.

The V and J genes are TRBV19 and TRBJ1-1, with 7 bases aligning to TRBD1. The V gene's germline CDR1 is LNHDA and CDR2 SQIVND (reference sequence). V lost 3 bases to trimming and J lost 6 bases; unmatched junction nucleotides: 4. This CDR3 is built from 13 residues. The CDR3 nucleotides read TGTGCCAGTAGTATTGCAGGGGGTCCTGAAGCTTTCTTT. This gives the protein CASSIAGGPEAFF.

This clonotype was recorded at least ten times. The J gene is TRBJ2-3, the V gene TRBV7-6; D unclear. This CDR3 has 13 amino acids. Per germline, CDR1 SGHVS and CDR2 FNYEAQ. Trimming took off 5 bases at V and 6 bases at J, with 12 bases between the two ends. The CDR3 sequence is CASSLSGIDTQYF. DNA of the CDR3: TGTGCCAGCAGCCTCTCTGGGATTGATACGCAGTATTTT.

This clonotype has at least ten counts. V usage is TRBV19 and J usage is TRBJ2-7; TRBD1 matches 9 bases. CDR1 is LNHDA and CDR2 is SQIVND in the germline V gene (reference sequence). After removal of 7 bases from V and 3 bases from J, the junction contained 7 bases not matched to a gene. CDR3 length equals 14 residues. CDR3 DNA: TGTGCCAGTAAACGGGGACAGGGAGACTACGAGCAGTACTTC. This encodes CASKRGQGDYEQYF. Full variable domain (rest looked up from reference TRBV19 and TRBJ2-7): DGGITQSPKYLFRKEGQNVTLSCEQNLNHDAMYWYRQDPGQGLRLIYYSQIVNDFQKGDIAEGYSVSREKKESFPLTVTSAQKNPTAFYLCASKRGQGDYEQYFGPGTRLTVT.

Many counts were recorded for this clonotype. The CDR3 is CASSQGQGAISPLHF. The CDR3 DNA reads as TGTGCCAGCAGCCAAGGACAGGGGGCAATTTCACCCCTCCACTTT. V usage is TRBV3-1 and J usage is TRBJ1-6; 10 bases agree with TRBD1. The length of the CDR3 is 15 residues. J gave up 9 bases and V 1 base, and 3 bases lay outside the gene matches. Germline values: CDR1 LGHDT, CDR2 YNNKEL (reference sequence).

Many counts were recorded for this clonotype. The CDR3 nucleotides are TGCAGTGTACTCCGGGAGGGCCCTTTGAATGAGCAGTTCTTC. Protein sequence: CSVLREGPLNEQFF. The chain combines TRBV20-1 with TRBJ2-1; 8 bases are shared with TRBD2. Trimming at V came to 7 bases and at J to 7 bases, leaving 12 bases not matched to a gene. CDR1 is DFQATT and CDR2 is SNEGSKA in the germline V gene (reference sequence). The CDR3 contains 14 residues.

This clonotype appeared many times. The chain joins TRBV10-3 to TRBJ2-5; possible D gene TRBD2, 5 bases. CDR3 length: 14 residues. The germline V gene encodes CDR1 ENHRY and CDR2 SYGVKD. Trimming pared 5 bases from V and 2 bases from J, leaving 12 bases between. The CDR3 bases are TGTGCCATCAGTCGAGACCGGGGTCAAGAGACCCAGTACTTC. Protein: CAISRDRGQETQYF.

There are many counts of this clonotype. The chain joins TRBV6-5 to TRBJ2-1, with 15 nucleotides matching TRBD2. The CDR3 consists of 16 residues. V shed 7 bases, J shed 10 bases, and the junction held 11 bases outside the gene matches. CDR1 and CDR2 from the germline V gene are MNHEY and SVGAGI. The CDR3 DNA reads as TGTGCCAGCACCGGACTAGCGGGAGGGCCTCGCGGAGAGCAGTTCTTC. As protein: CASTGLAGGPRGEQFF.

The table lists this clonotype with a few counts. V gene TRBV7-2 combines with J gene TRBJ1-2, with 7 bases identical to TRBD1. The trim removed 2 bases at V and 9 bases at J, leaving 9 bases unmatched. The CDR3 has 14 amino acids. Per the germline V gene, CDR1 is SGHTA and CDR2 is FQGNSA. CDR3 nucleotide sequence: TGTGCCAGCAGCTTAAGTATGACAGGGACACGCTACACCTTC. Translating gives CASSLSMTGTRYTF. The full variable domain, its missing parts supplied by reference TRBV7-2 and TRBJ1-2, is GAGVSQSPSNKVTEKGKDVELRCDPISGHTALYWYRQSLGQGLEFLIYFQGNSAPDKSGLPSDRFSAERTGGSVSTLTIQRTQQEDSAVYLCASSLSMTGTRYTFGSGTRLTVV.